Presented here are 20 T cell receptor beta chains from one specimen sequenced in a study of CD8 T cells in ankylosing spondylitis. TCRdb reprocessed the 5' RACE reads via MiXCR and lists one record per CDR3 protein. The table lists 200,000 to 300,000 distinct CDR3 sequences, roughly 8.2% of them singletons, with 4% to 5.5% in the top ten. The sample was blood, either unsorted or a sorted T cell fraction (not recorded which). The receptors here all came from a female donor with ankylosing spondylitis or in good health (not recorded which).

This clonotype was seen ten or more times. The chain carries TRBV29-1 and TRBJ2-2; D is unclear. CDR3 size: 13 residues. Looked up from germline, CDR1 is SQVTM and CDR2 is ANQGSEA. The V and J ends lost 4 bases and 0 bases respectively, with 6 bases between them. The CDR3 loop reads CSVVVPNTGELFF. CDR3 DNA: TGCAGCGTTGTAGTCCCGAACACCGGGGAGCTGTTTTTT.

Many counts were recorded for this clonotype. This chain uses TRBV7-3 with TRBJ2-3; 9 bases map to TRBD2. The CDR3 is 16 residues long. Per the germline V gene, CDR1 is SGHTA and CDR2 is FQGTGA. Germline trimming cut 2 bases from V and 2 bases from J; bases unmatched to any gene: 5. The CDR3 protein is CASSLRGLAVTDTQYF. As DNA, the CDR3 is TGTGCCAGCAGCTTACGGGGACTAGCCGTCACAGATACGCAGTATTTT. Full variable domain (remainder filled in from reference TRBV7-3 and TRBJ2-3): GAGVSQTPSNKVTEKGKYVELRCDPISGHTALYWYRQSLGQGPEFLIYFQGTGAADDSGLPNDRFFAVRPEGSVSTLKIQRTERGDSAVYLCASSLRGLAVTDTQYFGPGTRLTVL.

This clonotype was recorded at least ten times. This sequence joins TRBV7-9 and TRBJ1-2; D is undetermined. V was pared by 5 bases and J by 3 bases, with 10 bases between. CDR3 length: 13 residues. Looked up from germline, CDR1 is SEHNR and CDR2 is FQNEAQ (reference sequence). In DNA form, the CDR3 reads TGTGCCAGCAGCGTGCGGACCGACTATGGCTACACCTTC. Translated, it gives CASSVRTDYGYTF.

The table lists this clonotype with many counts. V and J are TRBV20-1 and TRBJ2-1, with TRBD2 matching 10 bases. CDR3 length: 14 amino acids. V was clipped by 5 bases and J by 8 bases; unmatched bases: 9. Germline lookup yields CDR1 DFQATT and CDR2 SNEGSKA (reference sequence). CDR3 in amino acids: CSAVSGRAVHEQFF. The CDR3 bases are TGCAGTGCTGTAAGCGGGAGGGCCGTCCATGAGCAGTTCTTC.

Ten or more counts support this clonotype. The V gene is TRBV19, the J gene TRBJ1-1; no clear D. The germline V gene has CDR1 LNHDA and CDR2 SQIVND (reference sequence). The CDR3 runs 14 residues. The ends were cut back, 5 bases at V and 0 bases at J, with 10 bases in the middle. The CDR3 region is CASSSQSMNTEAFF. DNA of the CDR3: TGTGCCAGTAGTTCTCAGAGCATGAACACTGAAGCTTTCTTT. Based on the CDR3 plus reference TRBV19 and TRBJ1-1, the full variable domain is DGGITQSPKYLFRKEGQNVTLSCEQNLNHDAMYWYRQDPGQGLRLIYYSQIVNDFQKGDIAEGYSVSREKKESFPLTVTSAQKNPTAFYLCASSSQSMNTEAFFGQGTRLTVV.

This clonotype was seen at least ten times. The rearrangement links TRBV9 to TRBJ2-1, with 9 bases lining up with TRBD2. The junction had 7 bases not matched to a gene; V was cut back by 4 bases and J by 5 bases. This CDR3 has 15 residues. The germline V gene encodes CDR1 SGDLS and CDR2 YYNGEE. In nucleotides, the CDR3 is TGTGCCAGCAGCCCACGCGGGAGGGCCGACAATGAGCAGTTCTTC. It translates to CASSPRGRADNEQFF.

This sequence joins TRBV14 and TRBJ1-2, with D uncertain. This CDR3 contains 15 residues. Per germline, CDR1 SGHDN and CDR2 FVKESK. V was pared by 3 bases and J by 7 bases, with 18 bases between. The CDR3 reads CASSHHNLATGGYTF. CDR3 nucleotides: TGTGCCAGCAGCCACCACAACCTAGCGACGGGTGGCTACACCTTC.

This clonotype was seen repeatedly, ten times or more. The chain couples TRBV12-3 or TRBV12-4 to TRBJ1-4; 9 bases align to TRBD1. V lost 4 bases and J lost 0; bases outside the gene matches: 3. CDR3 length: 16 residues. CDR3 in amino acids: CASSWGQGTTNEKLFF. The CDR3 DNA follows: TGTGCCAGCAGTTGGGGACAGGGCACAACTAATGAAAAACTGTTTTTT.

In its sample, this clonotype was seen many times. The CDR3 nucleotides read TGTGCCAGCAGCCCCCCGAGGGAAACCCTTTTCTACGAGCAGTACTTC. Translation gives CASSPPRETLFYEQYF. The genes are TRBV7-9 and TRBJ2-7, with a weak D call TRBD2 (5 bases). This CDR3 has 16 residues. Per germline, CDR1 SEHNR and CDR2 FQNEAQ (reference sequence). V was clipped by 5 bases and J by 3 bases, with 20 bases between them.

CDR3 bases: TGTGCCAGTAGTAGAGAACAAGGACTAGCCGGCTACAATGAGCAGTTCTTC. It codes for CASSREQGLAGYNEQFF. This rearrangement joins TRBV19 to TRBJ2-1; TRBD2 matches 8 bases. The length of the CDR3 is 17 residues. CDR1 and CDR2 from the germline V gene are LNHDA and SQIVND (reference sequence). The V and J ends lost 4 bases and 3 bases, in that order; junction bases with no gene match: 11. The full variable domain, its missing parts supplied by reference TRBV19 and TRBJ2-1, is DGGITQSPKYLFRKEGQNVTLSCEQNLNHDAMYWYRQDPGQGLRLIYYSQIVNDFQKGDIAEGYSVSREKKESFPLTVTSAQKNPTAFYLCASSREQGLAGYNEQFFGPGTRLTVL.

Ten or more counts support this clonotype. Written as DNA, the CDR3 is TGCAGTGCATCTGAGAACACTGAAGCTTTCTTT. This codes for CSASENTEAFF. This rearrangement joins TRBV20-1 to TRBJ1-1; D is ambiguous. V was shortened by 6 bases and J by 1 base, with 6 bases between the two germline ends. Per the germline V gene, CDR1 is DFQATT and CDR2 is SNEGSKA (reference sequence). CDR3 length: 11 amino acids.

This clonotype was found many times. The chain links TRBV5-5 to TRBJ1-4, with D possibly TRBD1 on 5 matching bases. CDR3 length: 13 amino acids. Trimming took 1 base from V and 8 from J, leaving 9 bases between them. Per the germline V gene, CDR1 is SGHKS and CDR2 is YYEKEE (reference sequence). CDR3 bases: TGTGCCAGCAGCTTGTCGGGGGAGGAAAAACTGTTTTTT. Its protein is CASSLSGEEKLFF.

This clonotype has at least ten counts. J is TRBJ1-1 and V is TRBV2; D is unclear. V dropped 4 bases and J dropped 4 bases, with 4 bases sitting between them. Germline CDR1 and CDR2: SNHLY and FYNNEI. The CDR3 spans 11 residues. The CDR3 is CASSARTEAFF. The DNA of the CDR3 is TGTGCCAGCAGTGCCCGCACTGAAGCTTTCTTT.

This clonotype occurred many times. The gene calls are TRBV29-1 and TRBJ2-7, with 10 nucleotides matching TRBD1. Germline CDR1 is SQVTM and CDR2 is ANQGSEA. The trim removed 4 bases at V and 4 bases at J, leaving 13 bases unmatched. This CDR3 contains 16 residues. The chain's CDR3 is CSVVNGFGQGGYEQYF. The DNA for the CDR3 is TGCAGCGTTGTAAATGGATTTGGACAGGGGGGTTACGAGCAGTACTTC.

This clonotype was observed many times. The chain carries TRBV20-1 and TRBJ2-1; no clear D gene. The V end was cut by 5 bases, the J end by 6 bases, with 5 bases between. Germline loops: CDR1 DFQATT, CDR2 SNEGSKA (reference sequence). The CDR3 has 10 residues. The CDR3 DNA follows: TGCAGTGCTGTGGCCAATGAGCAGTTCTTC. This encodes CSAVANEQFF.

The chain carries TRBV11-2 and TRBJ2-7, with D possibly TRBD1 on 6 matching bases. This CDR3 comprises 15 residues. V was clipped by 3 bases and J by 6 bases, with 18 bases between them. Germline V lookup: CDR1 SGHAT, CDR2 FQNNGV. The CDR3 DNA sequence: TGTGCCAGCAGCTTTACAGGGCCCCTCGAGGGCGAGCAGTACTTC. Residues: CASSFTGPLEGEQYF.

At least ten counts were recorded for this clonotype. V usage is TRBV20-1 and J usage is TRBJ2-1, with TRBD2 matching over 10 bases. The CDR3 contains 14 residues. Germline V gives CDR1 DFQATT, CDR2 SNEGSKA (reference sequence). V dropped 5 bases and J dropped 5; count of bases not matched to a gene: 6. The CDR3 nucleotides read TGCAGTGCTCCCCCTAGCGGGAGAGACAATGAGCAGTTCTTC. It is translated as CSAPPSGRDNEQFF.

At least ten counts were recorded for this clonotype. V gene TRBV20-1 combines with J gene TRBJ2-1; D gene unclear. This CDR3 contains 13 residues. CDR1 and CDR2 from the germline V gene are DFQATT and SNEGSKA (reference sequence). Trimming stripped 5 bases from V and 5 bases from J, with 13 bases between. In DNA form, the CDR3 reads TGCAGTGCTCGAGTCGTGTCCCACAATGAGCAGTTCTTC. This codes for CSARVVSHNEQFF.

This clonotype was recorded at least ten times. As DNA, the CDR3 is TGTGCCAGCAGCTTGGCTGTCACTGAAGCTTTCTTT. This translates into CASSLAVTEAFF. V gene TRBV5-5 combines with J gene TRBJ1-1; no definite D call. The V gene's germline CDR1 is SGHKS and CDR2 YYEKEE (reference sequence). The CDR3 is 12 residues long. The ends were cut back, 0 bases at V and 4 bases at J, with 4 bases in the middle.

The sample holds many counts of this clonotype. The V and J genes are TRBV28 and TRBJ2-1, with 11 bases aligning to TRBD2. CDR3 size: 17 residues. CDR1 MDHEN and CDR2 SYDVKM come from the germline V gene. Germline trimming cut 1 base from V and 4 bases from J; bases unmatched to any gene: 6. CDR3 sequence (DNA): TGTGCCAGCAGTTTATCGGTAGCGGGAGGGTTTTACAATGAGCAGTTCTTC. This encodes CASSLSVAGGFYNEQFF.